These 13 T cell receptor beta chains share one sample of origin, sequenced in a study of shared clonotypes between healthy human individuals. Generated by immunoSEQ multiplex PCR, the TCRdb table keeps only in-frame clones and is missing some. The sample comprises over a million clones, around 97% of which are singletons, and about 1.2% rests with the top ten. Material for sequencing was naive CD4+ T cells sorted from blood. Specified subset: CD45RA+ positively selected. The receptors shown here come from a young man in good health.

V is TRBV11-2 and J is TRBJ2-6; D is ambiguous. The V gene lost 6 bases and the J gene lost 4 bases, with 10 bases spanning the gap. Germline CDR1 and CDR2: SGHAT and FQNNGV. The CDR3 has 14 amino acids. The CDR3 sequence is CASRYSSGANVLTF. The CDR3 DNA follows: TGTGCCAGCAGATACTCTTCCGGGGCCAACGTCCTGACTTTC.

Here the CDR3 DNA reads TGTGCCAGCAGTGAAGGGGTTTTTTCGGATACGCAGTATTTT. It encodes CASSEGVFSDTQYF. V gene TRBV2 combines with J gene TRBJ2-3, with D unresolved. Trimming stripped 1 base from V and 6 bases from J, with 11 bases between. The length of the CDR3 is 14 residues. Per the germline V gene, CDR1 is SNHLY and CDR2 is FYNNEI.

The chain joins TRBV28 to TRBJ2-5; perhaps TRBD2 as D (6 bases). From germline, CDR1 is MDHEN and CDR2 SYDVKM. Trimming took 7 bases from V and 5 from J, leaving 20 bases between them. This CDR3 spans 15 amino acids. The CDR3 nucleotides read TGTGCCAGCACCCAAAGGGGCCCGGGAGTTGAGACCCAGTACTTC. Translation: CASTQRGPGVETQYF.

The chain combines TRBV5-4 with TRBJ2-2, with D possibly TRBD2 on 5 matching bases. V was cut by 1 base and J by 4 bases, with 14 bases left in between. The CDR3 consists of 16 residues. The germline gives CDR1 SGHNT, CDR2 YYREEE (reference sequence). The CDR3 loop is CASSLSEASPTGELFF. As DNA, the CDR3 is TGTGCCAGCAGCTTGTCGGAGGCTAGCCCCACCGGGGAGCTGTTTTTT.

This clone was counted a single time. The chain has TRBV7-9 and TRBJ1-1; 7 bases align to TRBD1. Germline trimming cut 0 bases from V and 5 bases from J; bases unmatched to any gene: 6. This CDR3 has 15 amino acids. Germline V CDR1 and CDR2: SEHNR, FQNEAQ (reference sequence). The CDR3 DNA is TGTGCCAGCAGCTTAGCGGGGACAGAAAAGACTGAAGCTTTCTTT. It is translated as CASSLAGTEKTEAFF.

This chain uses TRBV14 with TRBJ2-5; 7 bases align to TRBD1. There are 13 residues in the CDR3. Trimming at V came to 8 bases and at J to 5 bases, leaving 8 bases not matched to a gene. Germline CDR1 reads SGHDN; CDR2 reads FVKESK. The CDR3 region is CASSRQGWETQYF. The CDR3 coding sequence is TGTGCCAGCTCCCGACAGGGTTGGGAGACCCAGTACTTC.

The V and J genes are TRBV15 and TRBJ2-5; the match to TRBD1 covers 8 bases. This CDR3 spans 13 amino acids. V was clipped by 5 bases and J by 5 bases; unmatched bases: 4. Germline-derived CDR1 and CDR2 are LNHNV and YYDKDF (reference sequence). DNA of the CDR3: TGTGCCACCAGCGTAAGACAGGGGGAGACCCAGTACTTC. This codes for CATSVRQGETQYF. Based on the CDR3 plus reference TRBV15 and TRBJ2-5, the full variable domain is DAMVIQNPRYQVTQFGKPVTLSCSQTLNHNVMYWYQQKSSQAPKLLFHYYDKDFNNEADTPDNFQSRRPNTSFCFLDIRSPGLGDTAMYLCATSVRQGETQYFGPGTRLLVL.

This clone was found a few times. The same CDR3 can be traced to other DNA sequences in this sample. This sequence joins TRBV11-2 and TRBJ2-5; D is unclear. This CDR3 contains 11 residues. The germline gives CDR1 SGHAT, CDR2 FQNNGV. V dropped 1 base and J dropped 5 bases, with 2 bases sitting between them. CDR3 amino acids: CASSLAETQYF. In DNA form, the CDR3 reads TGTGCCAGCAGCTTAGCCGAGACCCAGTACTTC.

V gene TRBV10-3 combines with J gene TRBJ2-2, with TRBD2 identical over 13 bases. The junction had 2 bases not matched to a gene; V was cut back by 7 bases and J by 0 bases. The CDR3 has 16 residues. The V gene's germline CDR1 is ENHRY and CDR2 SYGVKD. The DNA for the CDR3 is TGTGCCATCACCGGGACTAGCGGGGCGAACACCGGGGAGCTGTTTTTT. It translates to CAITGTSGANTGELFF.

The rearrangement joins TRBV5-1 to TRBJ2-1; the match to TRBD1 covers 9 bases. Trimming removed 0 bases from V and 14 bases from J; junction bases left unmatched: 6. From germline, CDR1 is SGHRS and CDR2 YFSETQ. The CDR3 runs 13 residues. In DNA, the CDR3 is TGCGCCAGCAGCTTGGAGGGACAGGGTGAAAAGTTCTTC. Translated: CASSLEGQGEKFF.

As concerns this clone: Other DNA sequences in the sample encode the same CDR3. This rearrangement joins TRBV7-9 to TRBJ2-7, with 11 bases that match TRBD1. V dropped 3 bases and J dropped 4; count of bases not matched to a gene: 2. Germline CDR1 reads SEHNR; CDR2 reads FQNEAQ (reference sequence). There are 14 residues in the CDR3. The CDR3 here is CASSLWDRGYEQYF. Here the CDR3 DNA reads TGTGCCAGCAGCTTGTGGGACAGGGGGTACGAGCAGTACTTC. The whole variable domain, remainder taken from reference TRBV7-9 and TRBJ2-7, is DTGVSQNPRHKITKRGQNVTFRCDPISEHNRLYWYRQTLGQGPEFLTYFQNEAQLEKSRLLSDRFSAERPKGSFSTLEIQRTEQGDSAMYLCASSLWDRGYEQYFGPGTRLTVT.

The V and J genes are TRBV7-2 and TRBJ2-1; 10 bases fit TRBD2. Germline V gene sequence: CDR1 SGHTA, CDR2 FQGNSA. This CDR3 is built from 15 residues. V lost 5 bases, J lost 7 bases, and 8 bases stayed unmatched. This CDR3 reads CASSKSGRASNEQFF. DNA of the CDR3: TGTGCCAGCAGCAAAAGCGGGAGGGCGAGTAATGAGCAGTTCTTC.

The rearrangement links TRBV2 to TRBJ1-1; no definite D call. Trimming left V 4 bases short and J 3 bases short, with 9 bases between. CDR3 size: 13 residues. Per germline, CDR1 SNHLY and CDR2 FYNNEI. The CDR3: CASSVVVYTEAFF. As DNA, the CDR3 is TGTGCCAGCAGTGTTGTAGTCTACACTGAAGCTTTCTTT.